The 6 T cell receptor beta chains listed next were all sequenced from one sample in a study of T cell responses to AZD1222 COVID-19 vaccine. Repertoires were generated with immunoSEQ multiplex PCR, while TCRdb's copy carries only in-frame clones and drops some. The data contain around 80,000 clones, around 85% of them singletons. Source: peripheral blood, taken 28 days after the second AZD1222 dose. The receptors stem from an adult who received the AZD1222 COVID-19 vaccine.

The chain joins TRBV2 to TRBJ2-3; 7 bases are shared with TRBD2. Per the germline V gene, CDR1 is SNHLY and CDR2 is FYNNEI. Trimming cost V 6 bases and J 1 base; bases outside gene matches: 4. The CDR3 has 14 residues. The CDR3 bases are TGTGCCAGCAGGGAGCGGGGTGGCACAGATACGCAGTATTTT. Translating it yields CASRERGGTDTQYF.

This chain joins TRBV15 and TRBJ1-5; D ambiguous. With 0 bases removed from V and 5 bases from J, the gap between germline ends came to 11 bases. Germline V gene data show CDR1 as LNHNV and CDR2 as YYDKDF (reference sequence). CDR3 size: 15 residues. CDR3 nucleotides: TGTGCCACCAGCAGAGATGGTGCTACTCATCAGCCCCAGCATTTT. It translates to CATSRDGATHQPQHF. The whole variable domain, filled in from reference TRBV15 and TRBJ1-5, reads DAMVIQNPRYQVTQFGKPVTLSCSQTLNHNVMYWYQQKSSQAPKLLFHYYDKDFNNEADTPDNFQSRRPNTSFCFLDIRSPGLGDTAMYLCATSRDGATHQPQHFGDGTRLSIL.

The V call is TRBV19, the J call TRBJ2-5; 9 bases are shared with TRBD2. CDR1 and CDR2 from the germline V gene are LNHDA and SQIVND (reference sequence). The CDR3 length is 17 residues. Germline trimming cut 6 bases from V and 0 bases from J; bases unmatched to any gene: 11. The CDR3 DNA follows: TGTGCCAGTAGGCGAATCGGACTAGCGAATTACCAAGAGACCCAGTACTTC. The encoded protein is CASRRIGLANYQETQYF.

V usage is TRBV5-1 and J usage is TRBJ1-6; D perhaps matches TRBD1 (5 bases). CDR1 is SGHRS, CDR2 YFSETQ, per germline. V was clipped by 5 bases and J by 7 bases, with 13 bases between them. This CDR3 comprises 14 residues. The CDR3 DNA reads as TGCGCCAGCAGATCGACAGACAAAAATTCACCCCTCCACTTT. It yields the protein CASRSTDKNSPLHF.

This clone was detected a few times. V gene TRBV23-1 combines with J gene TRBJ2-5, with D possibly matching TRBD2 (5 bases). TRBV23-1 is designated an ORF whose function remains uncertain. The CDR3 runs 19 residues. V shed 4 bases and J shed 1 base, with 25 bases lying between them. The CDR3 sequence: CASSLGRLLLRESQETQYF. The CDR3 nucleotides read TGCGCCAGCAGTCTTGGTCGCCTCCTTCTGAGGGAGAGCCAAGAGACCCAGTACTTC.

The CDR3 is CASRPTGGNQPQHF. The CDR3 DNA reads TGTGCCAGCAGACCTACAGGGGGCAATCAGCCCCAGCATTTT. The V gene is TRBV6-5, the J gene TRBJ1-5; 7 bases align to TRBD1. This CDR3 is 14 amino acids long. The trim removed 6 bases at V and 2 bases at J, leaving 4 bases unmatched. The germline V gene has CDR1 MNHEY and CDR2 SVGAGI.